This T cell receptor beta chain was recovered during a study of T cell clones after liver transplantation. About the study: As an antigen-independent comparator, third-party-reactive TCRbeta sequences came from pre-transplant mixed lymphocyte reactions.

V lost 2 bases and J 0 bases, leaving 2 bases between the germline ends. This CDR3 spans 13 amino acids. Germline V gene sequence: CDR1 SEHNR, CDR2 FQNEAQ (reference sequence). Generated by immunoSEQ multiplex PCR, the TCRdb table keeps only in-frame clones and is missing some. The sample contains 50,000 to 70,000 clones, about 70% of which appear only once. General study findings and limits: Small, mixed patient groups and varying post-transplant times limit these conclusions.

On this clone: What it binds is unknown.

The clonotype originates from a human patient who received a liver transplant. The graft donor may be the source of some T cells. Material: CD4+ T cells from blood, obtained at the approximately 16-month timepoint. The chain couples TRBV7-9 to TRBJ1-3; D is ambiguous. DNA of the CDR3: TGTGCCAGCAGCTTAATCTCTGGAAACACCATATATTTT. As protein: CASSLISGNTIYF.